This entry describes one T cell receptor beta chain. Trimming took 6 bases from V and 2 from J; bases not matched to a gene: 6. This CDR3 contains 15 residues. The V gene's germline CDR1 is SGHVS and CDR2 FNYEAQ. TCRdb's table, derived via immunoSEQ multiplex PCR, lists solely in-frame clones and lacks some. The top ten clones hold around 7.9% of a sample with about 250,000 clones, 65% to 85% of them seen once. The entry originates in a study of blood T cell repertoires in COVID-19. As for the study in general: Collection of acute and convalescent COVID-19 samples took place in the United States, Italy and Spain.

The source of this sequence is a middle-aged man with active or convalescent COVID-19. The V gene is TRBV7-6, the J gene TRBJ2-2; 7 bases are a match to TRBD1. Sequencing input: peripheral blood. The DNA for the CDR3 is TGTGCCAGCAGTCCGACAGGGTTTAACACCGGGGAGCTGTTTTTT. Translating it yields CASSPTGFNTGELFF.